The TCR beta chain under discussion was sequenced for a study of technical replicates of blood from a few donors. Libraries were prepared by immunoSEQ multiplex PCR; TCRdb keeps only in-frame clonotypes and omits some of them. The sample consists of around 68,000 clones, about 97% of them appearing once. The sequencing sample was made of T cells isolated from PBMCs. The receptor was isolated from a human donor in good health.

The CDR3 here is CASSATSGNYNEQFF. CDR3 nucleotide sequence: TGTGCCAGCAGCGCTACTAGCGGGAACTACAATGAGCAGTTCTTC. The chain is built from TRBV6-5 and TRBJ2-1; 10 bases map to TRBD2. CDR3 length: 15 residues. The V and J ends lost 6 bases and 3 bases, in that order; junction bases with no gene match: 5. Per the germline V gene, CDR1 is MNHEY and CDR2 is SVGAGI.